The 29 T cell receptor beta chains below come from one sample, sequenced in a study of cytotoxic CD8 clonotypes in ibrutinib-treated CLL. Method: immunoSEQ multiplex PCR; TCRdb's copy keeps in-frame clones and lacks some. The repertoire includes about 140,000 clones, roughly 90% of them detected once, and less than 14% sits in the top ten. This specimen was PBMCs, taken after 12 months of ibrutinib treatment. The receptors originated from a human donor with chronic lymphocytic leukemia.

The V gene is TRBV19, the J gene TRBJ1-1; the match to TRBD1 covers 7 bases. This CDR3 is 10 amino acids long. CDR1 LNHDA and CDR2 SQIVND come from the germline V gene (reference sequence). The V segment lost 9 bases and the J segment 14 bases; nucleotides outside the gene matches: 9. CDR3 sequence (DNA): TGTGCCAGCGAGACAGGGAGGATGTTCTTT. Amino acids: CASETGRMFF.

This clone was observed a single time. This chain joins TRBV10-3 and TRBJ1-1, with TRBD1 identical over 9 bases. The trim removed 5 bases at V and 4 bases at J, leaving 5 bases unmatched. The CDR3 consists of 14 residues. Germline loops: CDR1 ENHRY, CDR2 SYGVKD. The CDR3: CAISTGGAGTEAFF. The CDR3, as DNA: TGTGCCATCAGTACAGGGGGCGCGGGCACTGAAGCTTTCTTT.

This chain's CDR3 is CASRRAATNAFYEQYF. The CDR3 DNA reads as TGTGCCAGCAGAAGGGCCGCCACGAACGCCTTCTACGAGCAGTACTTC. This chain joins TRBV5-4 and TRBJ2-7, with D hard to call. CDR3 length equals 16 residues. Germline V gene lookup returns CDR1 SGHNT and CDR2 YYREEE (reference sequence). V shed 5 bases and J shed 3 bases, with 21 bases lying between them.

The rearrangement uses TRBV18 and TRBJ1-5; possible D gene TRBD1, 5 bases. The CDR3 totals 15 residues. Germline V lookup: CDR1 KGHSH, CDR2 LQKENI. The V end lost 6 bases, the J end lost 3 bases, and 15 bases lay between the germline ends. DNA of the CDR3: TGTGCCAGCTCGCCCCAGGACGGACACAATCAGCCCCAGCATTTT. This encodes CASSPQDGHNQPQHF.

The genes are TRBV6-4 and TRBJ2-1; 10 positions match TRBD2. Germline V gene lookup returns CDR1 MRHNA and CDR2 SNTAGT. V gave up 3 bases and J gave up 16 bases; unmatched junction bases: 9. This CDR3 is 13 amino acids long. The CDR3 nucleotides read TGTGCCAGCAGTGAGGTCACCGGGACTAGCGAATTCTTC. It codes for CASSEVTGTSEFF.

The chain uses TRBV9 and TRBJ2-6; the D is unclear. Germline V gene sequence: CDR1 SGDLS, CDR2 YYNGEE. This CDR3 is 18 amino acids long. With 9 bases removed from V and 0 bases from J, the gap between germline ends came to 22 bases. Written as DNA, the CDR3 is TGTGCCAACACAGCCGAGCAGGTGTGGCGCTCTGGGGCCAACGTCCTGACTTTC. Translated: CANTAEQVWRSGANVLTF.

The chain joins TRBV6-6 to TRBJ2-1, with TRBD2 as a possible D gene (5 bases). Trimming cost V 1 base and J 6 bases, with 7 bases left between them. CDR1 is MNHNY and CDR2 is SVGAGI in the germline V gene (reference sequence). CDR3 length: 13 residues. This CDR3 reads CASSYLTSNEQFF. For the CDR3, the DNA is TGTGCCAGCAGTTACTTAACTAGCAATGAGCAGTTCTTC.

This chain uses TRBV27 with TRBJ2-7, with unresolved D. Germline loops: CDR1 MNHEY, CDR2 SMNVEV (reference sequence). V lost 6 bases and J 3 bases, leaving 12 bases between the germline ends. This CDR3 spans 13 amino acids. The CDR3 loop reads CASSTAQLYEQYF. The CDR3 DNA reads as TGTGCCAGCAGCACCGCACAGCTCTACGAGCAGTACTTC.

J is TRBJ1-1 and V is TRBV11-2, with D tentatively TRBD1 (6 bases). V was clipped by 5 bases and J by 7 bases, with 11 bases between them. The germline V gene has CDR1 SGHAT and CDR2 FQNNGV. CDR3 length: 12 residues. CDR3 sequence reads: CASSLRTDEAFF. The CDR3 DNA reads as TGTGCCAGCAGCCTACGGACAGATGAAGCTTTCTTT.

The rearrangement joins TRBV30 to TRBJ1-4; 9 nucleotides agree with TRBD1. Unmatched junction bases numbered 2, after V lost 6 bases and J lost 3 bases. Germline V gene data show CDR1 as GTSNPN and CDR2 as SVGIG (reference sequence). CDR3 length equals 13 residues. CDR3 bases: TGTGCCTGCCGACAGGGGGCTAATGAAAAACTGTTTTTT. Translation: CACRQGANEKLFF.

The J gene is TRBJ2-7, the V gene TRBV13, with D maybe TRBD2 (6 bases). Germline lookup yields CDR1 PRHDT and CDR2 FYEKMQ (reference sequence). V lost 1 base and J lost 0, with 22 bases in between. This CDR3 is built from 19 residues. CDR3 amino acids: CASSLAHHDNSGNSYEQYF. The CDR3 nucleotides are TGTGCCAGCAGCTTAGCACACCATGACAATAGCGGTAACTCCTACGAGCAGTACTTC.

The chain employs TRBV19 and TRBJ2-3; possible D gene TRBD2, 5 bases. The CDR3 is made up of 15 amino acids. V lost 6 bases and J lost 1, with 14 bases in between. The germline V gene has CDR1 LNHDA and CDR2 SQIVND (reference sequence). CDR3 protein: CASRDASRGTDTQYF. The CDR3 region has the DNA TGTGCCAGTAGGGACGCGTCGAGGGGCACAGATACGCAGTATTTT.

This chain joins TRBV4-2 and TRBJ1-4, with D maybe TRBD1 (5 bases). Looked up from germline, CDR1 is LGHNA and CDR2 is YNFKEQ. The CDR3 loop spans 17 amino acids. Trimming pared 1 base from V and 4 bases from J, leaving 16 bases between. The CDR3 reads CASSQVGDGALNEKLFF. In DNA form, the CDR3 reads TGTGCCAGCAGCCAAGTGGGGGATGGGGCCCTTAATGAAAAACTGTTTTTT.

The chain combines TRBV7-9 with TRBJ2-5; perhaps TRBD1 as D (5 bases). V lost 5 bases and J 5 bases, leaving 15 bases between the germline ends. Germline lookup yields CDR1 SEHNR and CDR2 FQNEAQ (reference sequence). The CDR3 consists of 14 residues. CDR3 nucleotides: TGTGCCAGCAGCCACGGACCAGGGCGGGAGACCCAGTACTTC. The encoded protein is CASSHGPGRETQYF.

The J gene is TRBJ2-1, the V gene TRBV10-1; 14 positions match TRBD2. The trim removed 7 bases at V and 8 bases at J, leaving 7 bases unmatched. This CDR3 comprises 15 residues. The germline CDR1 and CDR2 sequences are WNHNN and SYGVQD (reference sequence). CDR3 DNA sequence: TGCGCCAGCACCGACGGGACTAGCGGGGGCGATGAGCAGTTCTTC. Residues: CASTDGTSGGDEQFF.

The chain recombines TRBV6-5 with TRBJ2-1; D possibly corresponds to TRBD1 (6 bases). The ends were cut back, 2 bases at V and 2 bases at J, with 7 bases in the middle. This CDR3 spans 14 amino acids. Germline lookup yields CDR1 MNHEY and CDR2 SVGAGI. The DNA for the CDR3 is TGTGCCAGCAGTTACGGGGGCCCCTACAATGAGCAGTTCTTC. This translates into CASSYGGPYNEQFF.

Notes on this clone: The sample carries other DNA sequences with the same CDR3. The chain joins TRBV7-6 to TRBJ1-5; the D gene is possibly TRBD1 (5 bases). CDR1 is SGHVS, CDR2 FNYEAQ, per germline. This CDR3 has 14 residues. Trimming removed 1 base from V and 2 bases from J, with 6 bases in between. This CDR3 is CASSLGGGNQPQHF. CDR3 nucleotide sequence: TGTGCCAGCAGCTTAGGGGGGGGCAATCAGCCCCAGCATTTT.

The rearrangement uses TRBV6-1 and TRBJ2-5; 13 bases are shared with TRBD2. The better agreement between TRBJ2-7 and the DNA end casts doubt on the J call. Germline V gene lookup returns CDR1 MNHNS and CDR2 SASEGT. The CDR3 totals 14 residues. The CDR3 reads CASRTSGRLSEQYF. DNA of the CDR3: TGTGCCAGCAGGACTAGCGGGAGGTTGTCCGAGCAGTACTTC.

This clone showed up just once. This chain uses TRBV6-5 with TRBJ1-4; 7 positions agree with TRBD1. The CDR3 runs 14 residues. V lost 6 bases to trimming and J lost 7 bases; unmatched junction nucleotides: 8. Germline V CDR1 and CDR2: MNHEY, SVGAGI. For the CDR3, the DNA is TGTGCCAGCAGCCGACAGGGATCGTTTGAAAAACTGTTTTTT. Translation gives CASSRQGSFEKLFF.

This chain connects TRBV21-1 to TRBJ1-2; TRBD1 is taken as the D call from the table, unchecked against the DNA. TRBV21-1 is listed as a pseudogene. The length of the CDR3 is 17 residues. The DNA for the CDR3 is TGTGCCAGCAGCAAAGGCCCACCGGACAGGGGTCCCTATGGCTACACCTTC. As protein: CASSKGPPDRGPYGYTF.

This clone was observed once. V is TRBV19 and J is TRBJ2-5; TRBD1 matches at 7 bases. The CDR3 covers 16 residues. Looked up from germline, CDR1 is LNHDA and CDR2 is SQIVND (reference sequence). With V trimmed by 3 bases and J by 4 bases, 11 bases remained unmatched. The CDR3 bases are TGTGCCAGTAGTATTGGAACCGGGACAGTTGGAGAGACCCAGTACTTC. The encoded protein is CASSIGTGTVGETQYF.

This chain uses TRBV6-5 with TRBJ2-7; the match to TRBD2 covers 7 bases. This CDR3 region has 13 residues. The V gene end was trimmed by 6 bases and the J gene end by 3 bases; junction bases not matched to a gene: 5. Germline-derived CDR1 and CDR2 are MNHEY and SVGAGI. CDR3 sequence (DNA): TGTGCCAGCAGGGGGACTACCCTCTACGAGCAGTACTTC. It encodes CASRGTTLYEQYF.

V is TRBV11-3 and J is TRBJ2-5; 9 nucleotides align to TRBD2. CDR1 is SGHNT, CDR2 YENEEA, per germline. CDR3 size: 15 residues. Germline trimming cut 0 bases from V and 5 bases from J; bases unmatched to any gene: 4. CDR3 coding DNA: TGTGCCAGCAGCTTAGATGGCGGGAGGGAGGAGACCCAGTACTTC. It encodes CASSLDGGREETQYF.

J is TRBJ2-3 and V is TRBV10-1; TRBD2 aligns across 7 bases. The CDR3 sequence is 13 residues long. J was trimmed by 3 bases and V by 9 bases; bases with no gene match: 6. Per germline, CDR1 WNHNN and CDR2 SYGVQD (reference sequence). The DNA of the CDR3 is TGCGCCAGTGGGGGGGAGGGAACAGATACGCAGTATTTT. It is translated as CASGGEGTDTQYF.

V is TRBV4-3 and J is TRBJ2-3; D is ambiguous. Per germline, CDR1 LGHNA and CDR2 YSLEER. The V end was cut by 2 bases, the J end by 1 base, with 4 bases between. The CDR3 spans 13 residues. CDR3 in DNA: TGCGCCAGCAGCCAATTAGGCACAGATACGCAGTATTTT. Translated: CASSQLGTDTQYF.

The chain joins TRBV5-1 to TRBJ1-2, with D unclear. From germline, CDR1 is SGHRS and CDR2 YFSETQ. Trimming took 0 bases from V and 3 from J, leaving 6 bases between them. The CDR3 is made up of 13 amino acids. CDR3 in amino acids: CASSLDRHYGYTF. DNA for the CDR3: TGCGCCAGCAGCTTGGATCGGCACTATGGCTACACCTTC.

This clone was counted once. J is TRBJ1-1 and V is TRBV19, with a tentative D call TRBD1 (6 bases). Germline V gene lookup returns CDR1 LNHDA and CDR2 SQIVND (reference sequence). Trimming removed 9 bases from V and 0 bases from J, with 11 bases in between. This CDR3 spans 13 amino acids. CDR3 DNA: TGTGCCAGCGGGGGCGGCATGAACACTGAAGCTTTCTTT. Amino acids: CASGGGMNTEAFF. Drawing the rest from reference TRBV19 and TRBJ1-1, the complete variable domain is DGGITQSPKYLFRKEGQNVTLSCEQNLNHDAMYWYRQDPGQGLRLIYYSQIVNDFQKGDIAEGYSVSREKKESFPLTVTSAQKNPTAFYLCASGGGMNTEAFFGQGTRLTVV.

J is TRBJ2-7 and V is TRBV10-2; the D call may be TRBD1 or TRBD2 (5 bases each). The CDR3 is 14 residues long. V dropped 5 bases and J dropped 0 bases, with 11 bases sitting between them. Per germline, CDR1 WSHSY and CDR2 SAAADI. CDR3 protein: CASSRGTSSYEQYF. The CDR3 DNA is TGCGCCAGCAGTCGGGGCACAAGCTCCTACGAGCAGTACTTC.

The chain carries TRBV28 and TRBJ2-7, with 8 nucleotides matching TRBD1. Germline trimming cut 7 bases from V and 7 bases from J; bases unmatched to any gene: 9. The CDR3 length is 13 residues. CDR1 and CDR2 from the germline V gene are MDHEN and SYDVKM. Here the CDR3 DNA reads TGTGCCAGCAAGGGGACAGGTACACGGGAGCAGTACTTC. This gives the protein CASKGTGTREQYF.